The next 24 T cell receptor beta chains were all read from a single sample in a study of blood T cells in healthy people across ages. Primed by a sample-barcoded 5' primer and a J-beta primer mix, a second PCR proceeded for about 6 to 11 cycles. TCRdb recomputed calls from the 5' RACE reads with MiXCR, one row per CDR3 protein. The table has some 1.4 million distinct CDR3 sequences, 40% to 50% seen once; the top ten hold 7.9%. Material: blood. These receptors originate from a woman between 18 and 30 years old in good health.

In its sample, this clonotype was seen once. Germline is not matched at one junction end, which may reflect a read error. The gene calls are TRBV20-1 and TRBJ2-3, with D maybe TRBD1 (5 bases). CDR3 length: 14 residues. Germline V gene sequence: CDR1 DFQATT, CDR2 SNEGSKA (reference sequence). CDR3 region: CSARSGGTTDAQYF. For the CDR3, the DNA is TGCAGTGCTAGATCGGGTGGTACGACAGATGCGCAGTATTTT.

The rearrangement links TRBV21-1 to TRBJ2-3; the table's TRBD1 call for D was not verified on the DNA. TRBV21-1 is a pseudogene segment. The CDR3 runs to 16 residues. This CDR3 is CASSVRPPGAADTQYF. In DNA, the CDR3 is TGTGCCAGCAGCGTCAGGCCCCCGGGAGCGGCAGATACGCAGTATTTT.

The rearrangement uses TRBV10-3 and TRBJ1-2; 7 bases are shared with TRBD1. The CDR3 is 13 amino acids. CDR1 is ENHRY, CDR2 SYGVKD, per germline. The V gene end was trimmed by 9 bases and the J gene end by 4 bases; junction bases not matched to a gene: 8. The CDR3 spells CAMTGSGSYGYTF. In nucleotides, the CDR3 is TGTGCCATGACAGGGTCCGGGAGCTATGGCTACACCTTC.

V usage is TRBV7-3 and J usage is TRBJ2-1; the D gene is possibly TRBD2 (6 bases). The CDR3 covers 14 residues. Trimming removed 2 bases from V and 5 bases from J, with 10 bases in between. The germline gives CDR1 SGHTA, CDR2 FQGTGA. The CDR3 spells CASSLWGGDNEQFF. In DNA form, the CDR3 reads TGTGCCAGCAGCTTATGGGGCGGGGACAATGAGCAGTTCTTC.

The chain carries TRBV4-1 and TRBJ2-4; 13 positions match TRBD2. The last part of the DNA fits TRBJ2-7 better; the J call may be wrong. Germline CDR1 is MGHRA and CDR2 is YSYEKL. The CDR3 runs 18 residues. DNA for the CDR3: TGCGCCAGCAGCAGCCGGACTAGCGGGGGAGCCACTACCTACGAGCAGTACTTC. Residues: CASSSRTSGGATTYEQYF.

The chain recombines TRBV29-1 with TRBJ1-1; D not resolved. Trimming shortened V by 1 base and J by 0 bases, and 9 bases separated the two germline ends. This CDR3 has 14 residues. Germline CDR1 SQVTM, CDR2 ANQGSEA. The CDR3 sequence: CSVEVTQLNTEAFF. The CDR3 DNA reads as TGCAGCGTTGAAGTCACTCAACTGAACACTGAAGCTTTCTTT.

This clonotype was detected only a few times. The rearrangement joins TRBV6-5 to TRBJ2-5; D is possibly TRBD2 (5 bases). CDR3 length: 16 amino acids. The V gene lost 5 bases and the J gene lost 5 bases, with 21 bases spanning the gap. Germline V gene sequence: CDR1 MNHEY, CDR2 SVGAGI. CDR3 DNA: TGTGCCAGCAGTCCAAGGACTGGACCCCTTCGGGAGACCCAGTACTTC. Its protein product is CASSPRTGPLRETQYF.

This clonotype was observed a handful of times. The chain recombines TRBV21-1 with TRBJ2-3; no DNA check was done on the table's D call, TRBD2. TRBV21-1 is termed a pseudogene. CDR3 size: 15 residues. CDR3 sequence reads: CASRRGDYPTDTQYF. The CDR3 DNA is TGTGCCAGCAGGCGGGGAGACTATCCCACAGATACGCAGTATTTT.

The V gene is TRBV6-6, the J gene TRBJ2-1; perhaps D is TRBD1 or TRBD2 (5 bases each). This CDR3 is built from 16 residues. Trimming cost V 1 base and J 5 bases, with 15 bases left between them. CDR1 is MNHNY and CDR2 is SVGAGI in the germline V gene (reference sequence). CDR3 amino acids: CASSYLTVLGDNEQFF. Written as DNA, the CDR3 is TGTGCCAGCAGTTACTTAACTGTACTAGGGGACAATGAGCAGTTCTTC.

The J gene is TRBJ2-7, the V gene TRBV6-5; D not resolved. The CDR3 totals 14 residues. V was shortened by 5 bases and J by 1 base, with 12 bases between the two germline ends. From germline, CDR1 is MNHEY and CDR2 SVGAGI. The CDR3 sequence is CASSHRPVSYEQYF. The CDR3 DNA is TGTGCCAGCAGTCATAGGCCGGTATCCTACGAGCAGTACTTC.

This chain uses TRBV7-2 with TRBJ1-5; no reliable D call. The CDR3 covers 13 residues. V lost 1 base, J lost 15 bases, and 16 bases lay in between. Per germline, CDR1 SGHTA and CDR2 FQGNSA. This CDR3 is CASSLGRIGSPHF. The CDR3 DNA reads TGTGCCAGCAGCTTAGGTCGAATAGGGTCACCGCATTTT.

A few counts support this clonotype. This chain links TRBV4-1 with TRBJ1-6; 9 nucleotides agree with TRBD1. Trimming took 4 bases from V and 0 from J; bases not matched to a gene: 7. Germline V gives CDR1 MGHRA, CDR2 YSYEKL. This CDR3 has 18 amino acids. The CDR3 sequence: CASSPRGQGRSYNSPLHF. The CDR3 DNA reads as TGCGCCAGCAGCCCTCGGGGACAGGGCCGCTCCTATAATTCACCCCTCCACTTT.

The V gene is TRBV10-3, the J gene TRBJ2-3; 7 nucleotides align to TRBD1. This CDR3 comprises 16 residues. The germline CDR1 and CDR2 sequences are ENHRY and SYGVKD. With V trimmed by 4 bases and J by 0 bases, 7 bases remained unmatched. The chain's CDR3 is CAISAPTGASTDTQYF. The CDR3 DNA reads TGTGCCATCAGTGCCCCCACAGGGGCTAGCACAGATACGCAGTATTTT.

This clonotype was found a few times. The chain uses TRBV2 and TRBJ1-2; D unclear. Germline CDR1 is SNHLY and CDR2 is FYNNEI. The V gene lost 6 bases and the J gene lost 2 bases, with 7 bases spanning the gap. The CDR3 has 12 amino acids. The CDR3 sequence: CASSASNYGYTF. For the CDR3, the DNA is TGTGCCAGCAGCGCCTCGAACTATGGCTACACCTTC.

This clonotype was counted a few times. The junction departs from germline at one end; a sequencing error may be responsible. This rearrangement joins TRBV15 to TRBJ1-5; D is uncertain. CDR3 length equals 12 residues. CDR1 and CDR2 from the germline V gene are LNHNV and YYDKDF (reference sequence). The CDR3 DNA is TGTGCCACCCGCAGTTCGGATCAGCCCCAGCATTTT. This sequence encodes CATRSSDQPQHF.

This sequence joins TRBV20-1 and TRBJ2-4, with 12 bases that match TRBD2. The DNA end is a closer match to TRBJ2-7, so the J assignment may be wrong. Germline CDR1 and CDR2: DFQATT and SNEGSKA (reference sequence). The CDR3 has 14 residues. The CDR3 sequence is CSAIKTSGGNEQYF. DNA of the CDR3: TGCAGTGCCATAAAGACTAGCGGGGGTAACGAGCAGTACTTC.

The chain recombines TRBV2 with TRBJ2-7; no definite D call. Trimming left V 4 bases short and J 3 bases short, with 7 bases between. Germline lookup yields CDR1 SNHLY and CDR2 FYNNEI. This CDR3 is 12 amino acids long. The CDR3 nucleotides are TGTGCCAGCAGTGCTTTCAGCTACGAGCAGTACTTC. As protein: CASSAFSYEQYF.

This clonotype showed up just a few times. The chain couples TRBV6-5 to TRBJ1-1; a weak D match, TRBD1 (5 bases). The CDR3 runs to 12 residues. Germline assignment: CDR1 MNHEY and CDR2 SVGAGI. Trimming took 2 bases from V and 9 from J, leaving 10 bases between them. The CDR3, as DNA: TGTGCCAGCAGTTACGGGGACGGCCAAGCTTTCTTT. Encoded protein: CASSYGDGQAFF.

The CDR3 region has the DNA TGCAGTGCTAGAGATCGTGATACTAGCGGGAGTCGAGATACGCAGTATTTT. Translation: CSARDRDTSGSRDTQYF. The chain uses TRBV20-1 and TRBJ2-3, with TRBD2 identical over 11 bases. V trimming: 0 bases; J trimming: 5 bases; junction bases outside the gene matches: 10. Germline V gene sequence: CDR1 DFQATT, CDR2 SNEGSKA (reference sequence). The CDR3 is 17 residues long.

Only a few counts were recorded for this clonotype. The chain employs TRBV12-3 or TRBV12-4 and TRBJ2-3; perhaps TRBD2 as D (6 bases). This CDR3 has 13 residues. V was pared by 5 bases and J by 3 bases, with 9 bases between. CDR3 residues: CASSEGRTDTQYF. CDR3 coding DNA: TGTGCCAGCAGTGAAGGGAGGACAGATACGCAGTATTTT.

The gene calls are TRBV20-1 and TRBJ2-5; the D is unclear. The J call may be wrong; the DNA end is better matched by TRBJ2-7. The germline V gene encodes CDR1 DFQATT and CDR2 SNEGSKA (reference sequence). This CDR3 is 13 amino acids long. CDR3 in DNA: TGCAGTGCTGCCTCAGGACGGACCTACGAGCAGTACTTC. It encodes CSAASGRTYEQYF.

This clonotype was recorded a few times. In DNA form, the CDR3 reads TGCAGCGCTACCCCCCCAAATCAAGAAGAGACCCAGTACTTC. Amino acids: CSATPPNQEETQYF. The V and J genes are TRBV29-1 and TRBJ2-5; D gene uncertain. Germline-derived CDR1 and CDR2 are SQVTM and ANQGSEA. The CDR3 consists of 14 residues. Trimming pared 7 bases from V and 3 bases from J, leaving 18 bases between.

The chain employs TRBV5-1 and TRBJ1-2; D call uncertain. V gave up 0 bases and J gave up 5 bases, with 8 bases separating them. CDR1 SGHRS and CDR2 YFSETQ come from the germline V gene. CDR3 size: 13 residues. The CDR3 reads CASSLEETYGYTF. The CDR3 DNA reads as TGCGCCAGCAGCTTGGAGGAGACGTATGGCTACACCTTC.

The chain links TRBV12-3 or TRBV12-4 to TRBJ2-7; D might be TRBD1 (6 bases). The germline V and J ends were trimmed by 5 bases and 2 bases, with 16 bases remaining between them. The CDR3 extends over 15 amino acids. The CDR3 protein is CASSITGTSTYEQYF. In DNA form, the CDR3 reads TGTGCCAGCAGTATTACAGGGACCTCAACCTACGAGCAGTACTTC.